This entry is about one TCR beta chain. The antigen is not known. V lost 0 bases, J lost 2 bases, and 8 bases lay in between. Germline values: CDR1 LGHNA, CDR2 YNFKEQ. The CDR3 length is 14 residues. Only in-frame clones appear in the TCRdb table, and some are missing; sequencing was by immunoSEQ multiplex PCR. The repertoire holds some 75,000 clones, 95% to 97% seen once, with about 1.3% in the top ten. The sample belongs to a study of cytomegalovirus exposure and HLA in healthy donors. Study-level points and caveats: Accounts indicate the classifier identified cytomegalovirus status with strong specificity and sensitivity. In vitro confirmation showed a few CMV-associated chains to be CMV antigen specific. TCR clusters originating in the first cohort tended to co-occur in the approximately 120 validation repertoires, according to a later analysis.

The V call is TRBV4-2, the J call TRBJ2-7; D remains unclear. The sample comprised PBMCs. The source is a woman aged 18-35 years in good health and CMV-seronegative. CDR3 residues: CASSQDPVTYEQYF. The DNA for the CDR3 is TGTGCCAGCAGCCAAGATCCGGTTACCTACGAGCAGTACTTC.